The 25 T cell receptor beta chains below were found in one sample sequenced in a study of T cell changes during pregnancy in multiple sclerosis. The protocol was immunoSEQ multiplex PCR, while the TCRdb copy is restricted to in-frame clones and leaves out a portion. The table has about 20,000 clones, less than 95% seen once; the top ten hold 0.67%. Sequencing was performed on CD4+ T cells from peripheral blood mononuclear cells, taken in the third trimester of pregnancy. The receptors shown here come from a female donor in good health, enrolled as a control in a pregnancy study.

The rearrangement links TRBV9 to TRBJ2-7; the match to TRBD2 covers 9 bases. The CDR3 totals 14 residues. J gave up 4 bases and V 3 bases, and 5 bases lay outside the gene matches. Germline lookup yields CDR1 SGDLS and CDR2 YYNGEE. The CDR3 nucleotides read TGTGCCAGCAGCGATAGCGGGGGCCCGTACGAGCAGTACTTC. Translated, it gives CASSDSGGPYEQYF.

V and J are TRBV2 and TRBJ2-1; D may be TRBD2 (7 bases). The CDR3 extends over 15 amino acids. CDR1 SNHLY and CDR2 FYNNEI come from the germline V gene. The V end was cut by 6 bases, the J end by 7 bases, with 19 bases between. CDR3 sequence (DNA): TGTGCCAGCAGCCGGGGGGCCGGGACGGTAAATGAGCAGTTCTTC. It translates to CASSRGAGTVNEQFF.

V gene TRBV30 combines with J gene TRBJ1-4; D possibly corresponds to TRBD1 (5 bases). Germline CDR1 and CDR2: GTSNPN and SVGIG (reference sequence). Trimming shortened V by 2 bases and J by 5 bases, and 9 bases separated the two germline ends. The CDR3 spans 13 residues. CDR3 residues: CAWSQGRNEKLFF. CDR3 DNA: TGTGCCTGGAGTCAGGGCAGAAATGAAAAACTGTTTTTT.

The V call is TRBV18, the J call TRBJ1-2, with D possibly matching TRBD1 (6 bases). Trimming stripped 4 bases from V and 2 bases from J, with 14 bases between. The CDR3 is 15 residues long. Germline V CDR1 and CDR2: KGHSH, LQKENI. The chain's CDR3 is CASSQGTGKNYGYTF. Here the CDR3 DNA reads TGTGCCAGCTCACAGGGAACAGGGAAGAACTATGGCTACACCTTC.

The gene calls are TRBV6-4 and TRBJ2-4; 7 bases agree with TRBD1. CDR1 is MRHNA and CDR2 is SNTAGT in the germline V gene. J was trimmed by 0 bases and V by 9 bases; bases with no gene match: 14. This CDR3 contains 17 residues. This CDR3 reads CARLTGARVIAKNIQYF. The CDR3, as DNA: TGTGCCAGACTTACAGGGGCGAGAGTCATAGCCAAAAACATTCAGTACTTC.

This chain joins TRBV28 and TRBJ1-5; no definite D call. Trimming removed 3 bases at V and 2 bases at J, with 14 bases between. CDR3 length: 16 amino acids. Germline CDR1 reads MDHEN; CDR2 reads SYDVKM. The CDR3 nucleotides read TGTGCCAGCAGTTTGTTAGTGGGCTGGGGCAATCAGCCCCAGCATTTT. Its translation: CASSLLVGWGNQPQHF.

The rearrangement uses TRBV18 and TRBJ2-7, with a weak D call TRBD1 (5 bases). The V gene's germline CDR1 is KGHSH and CDR2 LQKENI. This CDR3 spans 13 amino acids. With 5 bases removed from V and 1 base from J, the gap between germline ends came to 9 bases. CDR3 DNA sequence: TGTGCCAGCTCAATAGGGGTATCCTACGAGCAGTACTTC. The encoded protein is CASSIGVSYEQYF.

V gene TRBV6-1 combines with J gene TRBJ2-7; 10 bases align to TRBD2. CDR3 size: 15 residues. Germline assignment: CDR1 MNHNS and CDR2 SASEGT. Losses at the gene ends were 6 bases for V and 2 bases for J; bases not matched to a gene: 7. DNA of the CDR3: TGTGCCAGCAGAGGTAGCGGGGGGTTTGCCTACGAGCAGTACTTC. This codes for CASRGSGGFAYEQYF.

The genes are TRBV6-1 and TRBJ1-1, with 12 bases matching TRBD1. Germline CDR1 MNHNS, CDR2 SASEGT. The CDR3 contains 15 residues. V was clipped by 6 bases and J by 6 bases; unmatched bases: 8. The CDR3 region is CASSRDRGRGAEAFF. The CDR3 bases are TGTGCCAGCAGCCGGGACAGGGGGCGCGGGGCTGAAGCTTTCTTT.

In this sample, this clone turned up a few times. The chain uses TRBV18 and TRBJ1-1; possibly TRBD1 for D (6 bases). This CDR3 comprises 12 residues. Germline loops: CDR1 KGHSH, CDR2 LQKENI. V lost 5 bases to trimming and J lost 7 bases, with 11 bases between them. This CDR3 reads CASSTLQGEAFF. In nucleotides, the CDR3 is TGTGCCAGCTCAACACTACAGGGTGAAGCTTTCTTT.

The chain couples TRBV4-3 to TRBJ1-3; TRBD1 might be the D (5 bases). The CDR3 has 15 amino acids. Trimming cost V 3 bases and J 1 base, with 10 bases left between them. The germline gives CDR1 LGHNA, CDR2 YSLEER. The CDR3 DNA reads TGCGCCAGCAGCCAGGGGGGGGGATCTGGAAACACCATATATTTT. As protein: CASSQGGGSGNTIYF.

The rearrangement uses TRBV6-5 and TRBJ1-6; D is undetermined. Germline V lookup: CDR1 MNHEY, CDR2 SVGAGI. V dropped 2 bases and J dropped 7 bases, with 9 bases sitting between them. The CDR3 consists of 14 residues. The chain's CDR3 is CASSYEGMNSPLHF. CDR3 bases: TGTGCCAGCAGTTACGAGGGAATGAATTCACCCCTCCACTTT.

V and J are TRBV10-2 and TRBJ2-7, with D unclear. The germline CDR1 and CDR2 sequences are WSHSY and SAAADI. V lost 0 bases to trimming and J lost 6 bases, with 6 bases between them. The CDR3 totals 12 residues. CDR3 sequence: CASSESIIEQYF. DNA of the CDR3: TGCGCCAGCAGTGAGTCCATCATCGAGCAGTACTTC.

A single count supports this clone. The V and J genes are TRBV7-9 and TRBJ2-4; D possibly corresponds to TRBD2 (6 bases). Germline lookup yields CDR1 SEHNR and CDR2 FQNEAQ (reference sequence). The ends were cut back, 1 base at V and 0 bases at J, with 19 bases in the middle. The CDR3 sequence is 19 residues long. CDR3 coding DNA: TGTGCCAGCAGCTTAGGGTTAGTTAAAGGGAGGATAGCCAAAAACATTCAGTACTTC. As protein: CASSLGLVKGRIAKNIQYF.

The chain is built from TRBV7-8 and TRBJ2-7, with 12 bases identical to TRBD2. The CDR3 covers 14 residues. Per the germline V gene, CDR1 is SGHVS and CDR2 is FQNEAQ. With 5 bases clipped from V and 7 bases from J, the junction kept 6 bases outside the gene matches. The CDR3, as DNA: TGTGCCAGCAGCCAACTAGCGGGAGGAATGGAGCAGTACTTC. Its protein is CASSQLAGGMEQYF.

J is TRBJ2-2 and V is TRBV30; D might be TRBD1 (5 bases). V gave up 5 bases and J gave up 6 bases, with 7 bases separating them. Germline CDR1 is GTSNPN and CDR2 is SVGIG (reference sequence). CDR3 length equals 11 residues. The CDR3 here is CAWSRAGELFF. The CDR3 region has the DNA TGTGCCTGGTCCAGGGCCGGGGAGCTGTTTTTT.

V and J are TRBV19 and TRBJ2-2; D might be TRBD1 (5 bases). Germline lookup yields CDR1 LNHDA and CDR2 SQIVND (reference sequence). Trimming cost V 3 bases and J 6 bases, with 8 bases left between them. The CDR3 has 13 amino acids. The CDR3 loop is CASSMTAAGELFF. The CDR3 nucleotides read TGTGCCAGTAGTATGACAGCAGCCGGGGAGCTGTTTTTT.

The chain carries TRBV6-1 and TRBJ1-4, with a weak D call TRBD1 (5 bases). The germline V gene encodes CDR1 MNHNS and CDR2 SASEGT. Trimming stripped 5 bases from V and 0 bases from J, with 19 bases between. CDR3 size: 18 residues. The CDR3 nucleotides are TGTGCCAGCAGTAAAGGGGCAGGACAATCTGCAACTAATGAAAAACTGTTTTTT. Translation: CASSKGAGQSATNEKLFF.

The V and J genes are TRBV29-1 and TRBJ1-2; D ambiguous. V shed 4 bases and J shed 4 bases, with 7 bases lying between them. The germline CDR1 and CDR2 sequences are SQVTM and ANQGSEA. This CDR3 comprises 11 residues. CDR3 coding DNA: TGCAGCGTTGGGGAGGGCTATGGCTACACCTTC. This encodes CSVGEGYGYTF.

The chain couples TRBV30 to TRBJ2-2; 10 bases match TRBD2. The length of the CDR3 is 15 residues. The germline gives CDR1 GTSNPN, CDR2 SVGIG (reference sequence). The V segment lost 5 bases and the J segment 1 base; nucleotides outside the gene matches: 4. The CDR3 DNA is TGTGCCTGGGATAGCGGGAGGCGGAACACCGGGGAGCTGTTTTTT. It yields the protein CAWDSGRRNTGELFF.

The rearrangement links TRBV5-6 to TRBJ2-1; TRBD2 is a possible D gene (6 bases). The CDR3 runs 13 residues. Germline V gene sequence: CDR1 SGHDT, CDR2 YYEEEE. V lost 3 bases and J lost 9, with 13 bases in between. The CDR3 protein is CASSSTRVGEQFF. For the CDR3, the DNA is TGTGCCAGCAGCTCGACTAGGGTGGGTGAGCAGTTCTTC.

This rearrangement joins TRBV5-1 to TRBJ1-2; possible D gene TRBD1, 5 bases. V was shortened by 0 bases and J by 7 bases, with 10 bases between the two germline ends. CDR3 length: 13 amino acids. CDR1 and CDR2 from the germline V gene are SGHRS and YFSETQ. CDR3 in amino acids: CASSLEGVGGYTF. The CDR3 region has the DNA TGCGCCAGCAGCTTGGAAGGGGTGGGTGGCTACACCTTC.

This chain joins TRBV7-9 and TRBJ2-1; D is possibly TRBD2 (6 bases). This CDR3 contains 15 residues. In germline, CDR1 is SEHNR, CDR2 FQNEAQ (reference sequence). Trimming took 6 bases from V and 2 from J, leaving 14 bases between them. The CDR3 coding sequence is TGTGCCAGCAGTCCCGGGACTTACACCTACAATGAGCAGTTCTTC. Translation: CASSPGTYTYNEQFF.

V usage is TRBV29-1 and J usage is TRBJ2-7; D unresolved. The length of the CDR3 is 13 residues. The germline V gene has CDR1 SQVTM and CDR2 ANQGSEA. Deletions cut 1 base from V and 1 base from J, with 8 bases between. CDR3 in amino acids: CSVEGEESYEQYF. CDR3 DNA sequence: TGCAGCGTTGAAGGCGAAGAATCCTACGAGCAGTACTTC.

V and J are TRBV4-1 and TRBJ1-2; possibly TRBD1 for D (5 bases). Per germline, CDR1 MGHRA and CDR2 YSYEKL. V lost 0 bases and J 14 bases, leaving 16 bases between the germline ends. There are 13 residues in the CDR3. Written as DNA, the CDR3 is TGCGCCAGCAGCCAAGACCTAGACAGATTAAGTACCTTC. Its protein product is CASSQDLDRLSTF.